This is a list of T cell receptor beta chains from one sample in a study of naive and memory T cell subsets. TCRdb fed the UMI-ligation and nested PCR reads into MiXCR, producing one record per CDR3 protein. The sample includes tens of thousands of distinct CDR3 sequences, less than 15% of them seen just once. The material sequenced was central memory CD4+ T cells from blood. The receptors originated from a human donor in good health. Each CDR3 is given with its conserved first and last residue. The order of the fields is V gene, clone size, J gene, D gene, CDR3 protein, CDR3 DNA. D genes are given only for firm matches. Part of the rows lack a size; the others show once, few, many or a class for expanded clones.

v_gene: TRBV20-1; abundance: few; j_gene: TRBJ2-5; d_gene: TRBD2; CDR3aa: CSASHPGTSEETQYF; CDR3nt: TGCAGTGCTAGTCACCCCGGGACTAGCGAAGAGACCCAGTACTTC
v_gene: TRBV12-3/TRBV12-4; abundance: NA; j_gene: TRBJ2-7; d_gene: NA; CDR3aa: CASSCRPYEQYF; CDR3nt: TGTGCCAGCAGTTGCAGGCCGTACGAGCAGTACTTC
v_gene: TRBV20-1; abundance: NA; j_gene: TRBJ2-1; d_gene: TRBD2; CDR3aa: CSRGGSGSLNEQFF; CDR3nt: TGCAGCCGGGGAGGGAGCGGGAGTTTGAATGAGCAGTTCTTC
v_gene: TRBV7-6; abundance: NA; j_gene: TRBJ2-3; d_gene: NA; CDR3aa: CASSLGRYQDTQYF; CDR3nt: TGTGCCAGCAGCTTAGGGAGATACCAGGATACGCAGTATTTT
v_gene: TRBV11-2; abundance: few; j_gene: TRBJ1-3; d_gene: TRBD1; CDR3aa: CASSQLQGASGNTIYF; CDR3nt: TGTGCCAGCAGCCAACTCCAGGGGGCGTCTGGAAACACCATATATTTT
v_gene: TRBV10-3; abundance: NA; j_gene: TRBJ2-1; d_gene: TRBD2; CDR3aa: CASLAGEFNEQFF; CDR3nt: TGTGCCAGCCTAGCGGGAGAATTCAATGAGCAGTTCTTC
v_gene: TRBV14; abundance: few; j_gene: TRBJ2-7; d_gene: NA; CDR3aa: CASSSLAARTEQYF; CDR3nt: TGTGCCAGCAGTTCACTAGCTGCCAGGACTGAGCAGTACTTC
v_gene: TRBV2; abundance: many; j_gene: TRBJ2-5; d_gene: TRBD1; CDR3aa: CATQATGQSLQETQYF; CDR3nt: TGTGCCACCCAAGCAACGGGACAGAGCCTCCAAGAGACCCAGTACTTC
v_gene: TRBV6-5; abundance: few; j_gene: TRBJ2-7; d_gene: TRBD1; CDR3aa: CASSPDRVVYEQYF; CDR3nt: TGTGCCAGCAGCCCGGACAGGGTTGTTTACGAGCAGTACTTC
v_gene: TRBV6-5; abundance: NA; j_gene: TRBJ2-7; d_gene: TRBD1; CDR3aa: CASSYQGAHEQYF; CDR3nt: TGTGCCAGCAGTTATCAGGGGGCGCACGAGCAGTACTTC
v_gene: TRBV5-1; abundance: many; j_gene: TRBJ2-7; d_gene: TRBD2; CDR3aa: CASSSGGHEQYF; CDR3nt: TGCGCCAGCAGCTCGGGAGGGCACGAGCAGTACTTC
v_gene: TRBV7-9; abundance: few; j_gene: TRBJ1-5; d_gene: NA; CDR3aa: CASSPYRVGGIGQPQHF; CDR3nt: TGTGCCAGCAGCCCCTACCGTGTAGGGGGAATCGGTCAGCCCCAGCATTTT
v_gene: TRBV28; abundance: many; j_gene: TRBJ2-2; d_gene: TRBD2; CDR3aa: CASSWLAVNTGELFF; CDR3nt: TGTGCCAGCAGTTGGCTAGCGGTAAACACCGGGGAGCTGTTTTTT
v_gene: TRBV6-5; abundance: few; j_gene: TRBJ2-5; d_gene: NA; CDR3aa: CASSTTVQETQYF; CDR3nt: TGTGCCAGCAGTACGACTGTCCAAGAGACCCAGTACTTC
v_gene: TRBV12-3/TRBV12-4; abundance: NA; j_gene: TRBJ2-7; d_gene: TRBD2; CDR3aa: CASRPSGSSYEQYF; CDR3nt: TGTGCCAGTCGGCCTAGCGGAAGCTCCTACGAGCAGTACTTC
v_gene: TRBV7-8; abundance: many; j_gene: TRBJ2-7; d_gene: TRBD1; CDR3aa: CASSPPGTGGNEQYF; CDR3nt: TGTGCCAGCAGTCCTCCCGGGACAGGGGGTAACGAGCAGTACTTC
v_gene: TRBV30; abundance: NA; j_gene: TRBJ1-2; d_gene: NA; CDR3aa: CAWGHHRSFNGYTF; CDR3nt: TGTGCCTGGGGACACCACAGGAGCTTTAATGGCTACACCTTC
v_gene: TRBV7-8; abundance: NA; j_gene: TRBJ2-5; d_gene: TRBD2; CDR3aa: CASSPRRAASGQETQYF; CDR3nt: TGTGCCAGCAGCCCCCGCCGGGCGGCTAGCGGGCAAGAGACCCAGTACTTC
v_gene: TRBV7-2; abundance: NA; j_gene: TRBJ2-2; d_gene: TRBD1; CDR3aa: CASSSRQGALTGELFF; CDR3nt: TGTGCCAGCAGCTCCAGACAGGGGGCGTTGACCGGGGAGCTGTTTTTT
v_gene: TRBV7-6; abundance: few; j_gene: TRBJ2-3; d_gene: NA; CDR3aa: CASSRQFTTDTQYF; CDR3nt: TGTGCCAGCAGCAGACAGTTTACGACAGATACGCAGTATTTT
v_gene: TRBV7-7; abundance: many; j_gene: TRBJ1-3; d_gene: NA; CDR3aa: CASSPGPIETIYF; CDR3nt: TGTGCCAGCAGCCCCGGCCCAATAGAGACCATATATTTT
v_gene: TRBV5-1; abundance: NA; j_gene: TRBJ2-1; d_gene: TRBD2; CDR3aa: CASSLAPEGAGGYNEQFF; CDR3nt: TGCGCCAGCAGCTTGGCCCCGGAGGGGGCGGGAGGGTACAATGAGCAGTTCTTC
v_gene: TRBV29-1; abundance: few; j_gene: TRBJ2-7; d_gene: NA; CDR3aa: CSVVIRSTYEQYF; CDR3nt: TGCAGCGTTGTTATCCGGTCAACCTACGAGCAGTACTTC
v_gene: TRBV2; abundance: many; j_gene: TRBJ2-1; d_gene: TRBD2; CDR3aa: CASSEMTSGRYEQFF; CDR3nt: TGTGCCAGCAGTGAGATGACTAGCGGGAGATATGAGCAGTTCTTC
v_gene: TRBV7-2; abundance: many; j_gene: TRBJ2-3; d_gene: NA; CDR3aa: CASSLVVGSSTDTQYF; CDR3nt: TGTGCCAGCAGCTTAGTTGTCGGCTCTAGCACAGATACGCAGTATTTT
v_gene: TRBV29-1; abundance: many; j_gene: TRBJ2-1; d_gene: TRBD2; CDR3aa: CSVRLAGGMNEQFF; CDR3nt: TGCAGCGTGCGACTAGCGGGAGGGATGAATGAGCAGTTCTTC
v_gene: TRBV2; abundance: NA; j_gene: TRBJ2-2; d_gene: TRBD2; CDR3aa: CASLAGDRTGELFF; CDR3nt: TGTGCCAGTCTAGCGGGAGATCGGACCGGGGAGCTGTTTTTT
v_gene: TRBV20-1; abundance: few; j_gene: TRBJ2-1; d_gene: NA; CDR3aa: CSASQGNEQFF; CDR3nt: TGCAGTGCTAGTCAAGGGAATGAGCAGTTCTTC
v_gene: TRBV20-1; abundance: NA; j_gene: TRBJ2-5; d_gene: TRBD2; CDR3aa: CSAIGSGGRGGETQYF; CDR3nt: TGCAGTGCTATAGGGTCGGGCGGGAGAGGAGGAGAGACCCAGTACTTC
v_gene: TRBV12-3/TRBV12-4; abundance: few; j_gene: TRBJ1-3; d_gene: TRBD1; CDR3aa: CASSKGQGYTIYF; CDR3nt: TGTGCCAGCAGCAAGGGACAGGGATACACCATATATTTT
v_gene: TRBV7-2; abundance: NA; j_gene: TRBJ1-2; d_gene: NA; CDR3aa: CASSSPGGYGYTF; CDR3nt: TGTGCCAGCAGCTCGCCAGGCGGGTATGGCTACACCTTC
v_gene: TRBV10-3; abundance: NA; j_gene: TRBJ1-1; d_gene: TRBD1; CDR3aa: CAISESRDRAEAFF; CDR3nt: TGTGCCATCAGTGAGTCCCGGGACAGGGCTGAAGCTTTCTTT
v_gene: TRBV29-1; abundance: many; j_gene: TRBJ2-2; d_gene: NA; CDR3aa: CSVFWRTTGELFF; CDR3nt: TGCAGCGTTTTTTGGCGGACCACCGGGGAGCTGTTTTTT
v_gene: TRBV3-1; abundance: NA; j_gene: TRBJ2-7; d_gene: TRBD1; CDR3aa: CASSQVKQGAREQYF; CDR3nt: TGTGCCAGCAGCCAAGTAAAACAGGGGGCGCGGGAGCAGTACTTC
v_gene: TRBV16; abundance: NA; j_gene: TRBJ2-7; d_gene: TRBD1; CDR3aa: CASSQLGGLTAEQYF; CDR3nt: TGTGCCAGCAGCCAATTAGGGGGCCTAACCGCCGAGCAGTACTTC
v_gene: TRBV20-1; abundance: NA; j_gene: TRBJ2-1; d_gene: TRBD2; CDR3aa: CSARATGEVAGGLYNEQFF; CDR3nt: TGCAGTGCTAGAGCGACAGGGGAAGTAGCGGGAGGACTCTACAATGAGCAGTTCTTC
v_gene: TRBV5-1; abundance: NA; j_gene: TRBJ2-7; d_gene: TRBD1; CDR3aa: CASRPRDRGRYEQYF; CDR3nt: TGCGCCAGCAGGCCTCGGGACAGGGGACGCTACGAGCAGTACTTC
v_gene: TRBV3-1; abundance: NA; j_gene: TRBJ1-4; d_gene: NA; CDR3aa: CASSQTGSRYNEKLFF; CDR3nt: TGTGCCAGCAGCCAAACAGGGTCCCGTTATAATGAAAAACTGTTTTTT
v_gene: TRBV7-2; abundance: NA; j_gene: TRBJ2-3; d_gene: TRBD2; CDR3aa: CASSLVSVGRDTDTQYF; CDR3nt: TGTGCCAGCAGCTTAGTTTCGGTCGGGAGGGACACAGATACGCAGTATTTT
v_gene: TRBV3-1; abundance: NA; j_gene: TRBJ2-3; d_gene: TRBD2; CDR3aa: CASSQDRRKRGYTDTQYF; CDR3nt: TGTGCCAGCAGCCAAGACCGTAGAAAGCGGGGGTACACAGATACGCAGTATTTT
v_gene: TRBV9; abundance: many; j_gene: TRBJ2-4; d_gene: TRBD2; CDR3aa: CASSATPSGRAGNIQYF; CDR3nt: TGTGCCAGCAGCGCGACCCCTAGCGGGAGGGCCGGGAACATTCAGTACTTC
v_gene: TRBV6-1; abundance: NA; j_gene: TRBJ1-1; d_gene: TRBD1; CDR3aa: CASRQTGRVTFF; CDR3nt: TGTGCCAGCAGACAGACAGGGCGGGTAACTTTCTTT
v_gene: TRBV27; abundance: many; j_gene: TRBJ1-5; d_gene: TRBD1; CDR3aa: CASSLSKGAQPQHF; CDR3nt: TGTGCCAGCAGTTTATCGAAGGGGGCGCAGCCCCAGCATTTT
v_gene: TRBV6-2/TRBV6-3; abundance: many; j_gene: TRBJ1-5; d_gene: NA; CDR3aa: CASSYEGGKGNQPQHF; CDR3nt: TGTGCCAGCAGTTATGAGGGGGGCAAAGGCAATCAGCCCCAGCATTTT
v_gene: TRBV12-3/TRBV12-4; abundance: NA; j_gene: TRBJ1-1; d_gene: NA; CDR3aa: CASSYHRIEAFF; CDR3nt: TGTGCCAGCAGTTATCACAGGATTGAAGCTTTCTTT
v_gene: TRBV10-3; abundance: few; j_gene: TRBJ1-5; d_gene: TRBD1; CDR3aa: CAISRQGVNQPQHF; CDR3nt: TGTGCCATCAGTAGACAGGGAGTCAATCAGCCCCAGCATTTT